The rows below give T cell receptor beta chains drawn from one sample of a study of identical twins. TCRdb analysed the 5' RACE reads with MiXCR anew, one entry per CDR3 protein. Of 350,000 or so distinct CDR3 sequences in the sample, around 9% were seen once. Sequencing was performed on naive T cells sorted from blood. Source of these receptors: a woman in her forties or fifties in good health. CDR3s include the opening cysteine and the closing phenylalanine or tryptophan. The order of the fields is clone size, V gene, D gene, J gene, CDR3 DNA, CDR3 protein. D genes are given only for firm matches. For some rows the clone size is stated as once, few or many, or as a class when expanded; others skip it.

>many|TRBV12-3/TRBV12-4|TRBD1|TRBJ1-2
TGTGCCAGCAGCACCGGGACAGCCAATGGCTACACCTTC
CASSTGTANGYTF
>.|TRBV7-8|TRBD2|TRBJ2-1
TGTGCCAGCAGCTTAGAAGCGGGAAGAAGCCTTGAGCAGTTCTTC
CASSLEAGRSLEQFF
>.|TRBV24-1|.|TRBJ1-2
TGTGCCACCAGTGATTTGTCAGTTTCCTATGGCTACACCTTC
CATSDLSVSYGYTF
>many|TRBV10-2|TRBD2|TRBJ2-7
TGCGCCAGCAGCGGACTAGCGGGAAGATACGAGCAGTACTTC
CASSGLAGRYEQYF
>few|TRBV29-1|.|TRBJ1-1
TGCAGCGTGAGGGAGGCCACTGAAGCTTTCTTT
CSVREATEAFF
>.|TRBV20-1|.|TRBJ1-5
TGCAGTGCTCTCCGGGACAGCAATCAGCCCCAGCATTTT
CSALRDSNQPQHF
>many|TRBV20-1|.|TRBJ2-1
TGCAGTGCTGGCGGCCCCCTAGCGCGAAGTGAGCAGTTCTTC
CSAGGPLARSEQFF
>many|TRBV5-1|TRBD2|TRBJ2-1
TGCGCCAGCAGCCGGACTAGCGGAGGCAATGAGCAGTTCTTC
CASSRTSGGNEQFF
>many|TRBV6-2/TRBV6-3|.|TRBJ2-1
TGTGCCAGCAGTTACGGAAGCGGTTGGGGCTACAATGAGCAGTTCTTC
CASSYGSGWGYNEQFF
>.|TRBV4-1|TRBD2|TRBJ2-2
TGCGCCAGCAGCCAAGAGGTGGGCGGGAGGGCCAACGGGGAGCTGTTTTTT
CASSQEVGGRANGELFF
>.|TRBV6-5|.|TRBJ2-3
TGTGCCAGCAGTTACCGTCGGACGGGAACCTCAGATACGCAGTATTTT
CASSYRRTGTSDTQYF
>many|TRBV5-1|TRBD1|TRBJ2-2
TGCGCCAGCAGCTTCGGGAGGAAGAGTTCGTCGGACAGGGGAGCCGGGGAGCTGTTTTTT
CASSFGRKSSSDRGAGELFF
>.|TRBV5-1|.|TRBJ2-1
TGCGCCAGCAGCTTGGATGTTCGGTTACCCAATGAGCAGTTCTTC
CASSLDVRLPNEQFF
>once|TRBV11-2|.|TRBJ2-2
TGTGCCAGCACCCCCAAAGACACCACCGGGGAGCTGTTTTTT
CASTPKDTTGELFF
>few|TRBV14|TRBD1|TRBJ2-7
TGTGCCAGCAGCCAAATAGATTACCGGGACAGGGCCTACGAGCAGTACTTC
CASSQIDYRDRAYEQYF
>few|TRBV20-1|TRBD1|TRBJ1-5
TGCAGTGCTAGCAGGGGGGAAAATCAGCCCCAGCATTTT
CSASRGENQPQHF